These 32 T cell receptor beta chains originate from one sample sequenced in a study of human T cells and chemical hapten exposure. The time point here: patch test 2, 6 weeks after DPC sensitization. Treatment noted: therapeutic diphenylcyclopropenone sensitization with weekly scalp DPC. TCRdb fed the RACE reads into MiXCR, producing one record per CDR3 protein. The data contain 110,000 to 150,000 distinct CDR3 sequences, 10% to 15% of them singletons. The material sequenced was whole blood, taken in connection with sensitization to the hapten diphenylcyclopropenone (DPC). These receptors came from a woman between 45 and 60 years old with alopecia areata. Some clones in this sample may be carry-over from other donors' samples.

This chain uses TRBV4-3 with TRBJ2-2, with TRBD2 identical over 15 bases. Trimming cost V 4 bases and J 6 bases; bases outside gene matches: 6. There are 17 residues in the CDR3. Germline CDR1 and CDR2: LGHNA and YSLEER. CDR3 amino acids: CASSLAGTSGRSGELFF. The CDR3 coding sequence is TGCGCCAGCAGCCTTGCCGGGACTAGCGGGAGGTCCGGGGAGCTGTTTTTT.

V and J are TRBV29-1 and TRBJ2-1; no reliable D call. V dropped 6 bases and J dropped 12 bases, with 15 bases sitting between them. The CDR3 is 11 residues long. Germline CDR1 and CDR2: SQVTM and ANQGSEA. In DNA, the CDR3 is TGCAGCGTCGACGCCGGTGCTAGGCAGTTCTTC. Encoded protein: CSVDAGARQFF.

The chain carries TRBV9 and TRBJ1-2; unclear D gene. Germline V CDR1 and CDR2: SGDLS, YYNGEE. CDR3 length equals 15 residues. V lost 2 bases and J 0 bases, leaving 11 bases between the germline ends. The CDR3 DNA reads as TGTGCCAGCAGCGTGGCCGTCGTCGCTAACTATGGCTACACCTTC. This gives the protein CASSVAVVANYGYTF.

This clonotype was counted at least ten times. The chain employs TRBV5-4 and TRBJ1-1; D not resolved. The V end was cut by 0 bases, the J end by 3 bases, with 18 bases between. Per the germline V gene, CDR1 is SGHNT and CDR2 is YYREEE (reference sequence). The CDR3 covers 17 residues. This CDR3 reads CASSLGAGLVGDTEAFF. Here the CDR3 DNA reads TGTGCCAGCAGCTTGGGTGCTGGTCTAGTAGGAGACACTGAAGCTTTCTTT.

This clonotype has just a few counts. In DNA, the CDR3 is TGCAGTGCCCGGACAGGGAACGGGGAGCTGTTTTTT. It encodes CSARTGNGELFF. The rearrangement joins TRBV20-1 to TRBJ2-2, with TRBD1 matching 8 bases. V lost 6 bases to trimming and J lost 7 bases; unmatched junction nucleotides: 4. This CDR3 comprises 12 residues. CDR1 DFQATT and CDR2 SNEGSKA come from the germline V gene (reference sequence).

The chain couples TRBV2 to TRBJ2-3; D not certain. This CDR3 comprises 14 residues. The V end was cut by 7 bases, the J end by 1 base, with 12 bases between. CDR1 SNHLY and CDR2 FYNNEI come from the germline V gene. The CDR3 DNA reads as TGTGCCAGCACGGGTAACAGTCGCACAGATACGCAGTATTTT. Its protein is CASTGNSRTDTQYF.

This clonotype showed up just a few times. The chain is built from TRBV2 and TRBJ2-3; possibly TRBD2 for D (5 bases). Per germline, CDR1 SNHLY and CDR2 FYNNEI. The CDR3 runs 15 residues. With 3 bases removed from V and 3 bases from J, the gap between germline ends came to 13 bases. In DNA form, the CDR3 reads TGTGCCAGCAGTGATAGAAGCGGAGCAACAGATACGCAGTATTTT. Amino acids: CASSDRSGATDTQYF.

The gene calls are TRBV11-1 and TRBJ2-1; the match to TRBD1 covers 12 bases. V shed 5 bases, J shed 10 bases, and the junction held 9 bases outside the gene matches. The CDR3 loop spans 15 amino acids. In germline, CDR1 is SGHAT, CDR2 FQDESV (reference sequence). The CDR3 sequence: CASSPWDRGRREQFF. The CDR3 nucleotides are TGTGCCAGCAGCCCCTGGGACAGGGGGCGACGGGAGCAGTTCTTC.

This clonotype was found many times. The rearrangement joins TRBV7-9 to TRBJ1-4, with unresolved D. The CDR3 totals 13 residues. V was trimmed by 4 bases and J by 7 bases, leaving 10 bases between them. CDR1 and CDR2 (germline): SEHNR, FQNEAQ (reference sequence). CDR3 sequence: CASSSPPPEKLFF. The CDR3, as DNA: TGTGCCAGCAGCTCTCCGCCTCCTGAAAAACTGTTTTTT. The full variable domain, its missing parts supplied by reference TRBV7-9 and TRBJ1-4, is DTGVSQNPRHKITKRGQNVTFRCDPISEHNRLYWYRQTLGQGPEFLTYFQNEAQLEKSRLLSDRFSAERPKGSFSTLEIQRTEQGDSAMYLCASSSPPPEKLFFGSGTQLSVL.

This clonotype was counted only a few times. The V and J genes are TRBV7-2 and TRBJ2-1; D unclear. The CDR3 runs to 13 residues. V gave up 4 bases and J gave up 7 bases, with 11 bases separating them. The germline V gene has CDR1 SGHTA and CDR2 FQGNSA. DNA of the CDR3: TGTGCCAGCAGCTCAGAACGCCGGAATGAGCAGTTCTTC. Residues: CASSSERRNEQFF.

This clonotype was seen repeatedly, ten times or more. The rearrangement uses TRBV7-9 and TRBJ2-7; D is perhaps TRBD1 or TRBD2 (6 bases each). The V gene lost 1 base and the J gene lost 5 bases, with 21 bases spanning the gap. Germline V lookup: CDR1 SEHNR, CDR2 FQNEAQ (reference sequence). The CDR3 is 17 amino acids. CDR3 protein: CASSLEKSRGRLDEQYF. The CDR3, as DNA: TGTGCCAGCAGCTTAGAGAAGAGTCGGGGGCGCCTGGACGAGCAGTACTTC.

CDR3 amino acids: CASSTTAIQETQYF. The CDR3 nucleotides are TGTGCCAGCTCTACCACGGCTATCCAAGAGACCCAGTACTTC. The rearrangement links TRBV18 to TRBJ2-5; D unresolved. The germline CDR1 and CDR2 sequences are KGHSH and LQKENI. V dropped 6 bases and J dropped 1 base, with 12 bases sitting between them. This CDR3 is 14 amino acids long.

This clonotype was recorded a few times. The V and J genes are TRBV12-3 or TRBV12-4 and TRBJ1-2, with 9 bases that match TRBD1. The CDR3 has 15 amino acids. Germline trimming cut 5 bases from V and 7 bases from J; bases unmatched to any gene: 11. The CDR3 sequence is CASSPPGTGSTGYTF. As DNA, the CDR3 is TGTGCCAGCAGTCCCCCTGGGACAGGGTCCACTGGCTACACCTTC.

This sequence joins TRBV7-2 and TRBJ1-2; D perhaps matches TRBD1 (5 bases). The CDR3 consists of 15 residues. The V gene lost 1 base and the J gene lost 5 bases, with 14 bases spanning the gap. The V gene's germline CDR1 is SGHTA and CDR2 FQGNSA. CDR3 sequence (DNA): TGTGCCAGCAGCTTAGGACCGGGACTGGGGTATGGCTACACCTTC. This encodes CASSLGPGLGYGYTF.

The chain couples TRBV6-1 to TRBJ1-1; D gene ambiguous. Trimming shortened V by 3 bases and J by 4 bases, and 6 bases separated the two germline ends. Germline V lookup: CDR1 MNHNS, CDR2 SASEGT. The CDR3 has 12 residues. CDR3 in amino acids: CASSDSFTEAFF. CDR3 in DNA: TGTGCCAGCAGTGACTCCTTCACTGAAGCTTTCTTT.

V gene TRBV5-1 combines with J gene TRBJ2-3, with D possibly matching TRBD1 (6 bases). Trimming shortened V by 4 bases and J by 4 bases, and 16 bases separated the two germline ends. Germline V gene sequence: CDR1 SGHRS, CDR2 YFSETQ. The CDR3 is 15 residues long. Written as DNA, the CDR3 is TGCGCCAGCAGCCCTAACAGGGCGGAGGCAGATACGCAGTATTTT. Amino acid sequence: CASSPNRAEADTQYF.

CDR3 nucleotide sequence: TGCGCCAGCAGCTTGGAAGGGTCCGAGCAGTACTTC. Its protein product is CASSLEGSEQYF. The chain carries TRBV5-1 and TRBJ2-7; no clear D. Trimming shortened V by 0 bases and J by 6 bases, and 7 bases separated the two germline ends. Per germline, CDR1 SGHRS and CDR2 YFSETQ. This CDR3 comprises 12 residues. Filled out from reference TRBV5-1 and TRBJ2-7, the complete variable domain reads KAGVTQTPRYLIKTRGQQVTLSCSPISGHRSVSWYQQTPGQGLQFLFEYFSETQRNKGNFPGRFSGRQFSNSRSEMNVSTLELGDSALYLCASSLEGSEQYFGPGTRLTVT.

This clonotype was seen a few times. J is TRBJ1-1 and V is TRBV30; possibly TRBD1 for D (5 bases). V was trimmed by 4 bases and J by 5 bases, leaving 20 bases between them. Germline V gene sequence: CDR1 GTSNPN, CDR2 SVGIG (reference sequence). The CDR3 has 15 residues. The CDR3 nucleotides are TGTGCCTGGAACCTTCAGGGAATCGGGGGAACTGAAGCTTTCTTT. Translating it yields CAWNLQGIGGTEAFF.

The chain has TRBV6-5 and TRBJ2-5, with 9 bases aligning to TRBD1. V lost 4 bases and J lost 6; bases outside the gene matches: 3. Germline V gene lookup returns CDR1 MNHEY and CDR2 SVGAGI. The CDR3 is made up of 13 amino acids. The CDR3 DNA sequence: TGTGCCAGCAGTTGGGGACAGGGTCAGACCCAGTACTTC. Translated, it gives CASSWGQGQTQYF.

This clonotype was detected many times. This rearrangement joins TRBV5-1 to TRBJ2-5, with 8 nucleotides matching TRBD1. Germline V gene lookup returns CDR1 SGHRS and CDR2 YFSETQ. The CDR3 is 13 amino acids. V shed 4 bases and J 4 bases; nucleotides not matched to a gene: 3. The CDR3, as DNA: TGCGCCAGCAGCCCGGACAGGGTAGAGACCCAGTACTTC. It encodes CASSPDRVETQYF.

This clonotype showed up just a few times. This sequence joins TRBV6-6 and TRBJ2-7, with TRBD2 as a possible D gene (9 bases). V lost 6 bases and J 0 bases, leaving 24 bases between the germline ends. Germline loops: CDR1 MNHNY, CDR2 SVGAGI (reference sequence). CDR3 size: 18 residues. CDR3 residues: CASSRDRSGLALSYEQYF. In nucleotides, the CDR3 is TGTGCCAGCAGCCGGGACAGGTCGGGACTAGCCCTCTCCTACGAGCAGTACTTC.

This clonotype was detected many times. V gene TRBV11-2 combines with J gene TRBJ2-7, with 7 bases identical to TRBD2. The V gene's germline CDR1 is SGHAT and CDR2 FQNNGV. The trim removed 6 bases at V and 3 bases at J, leaving 8 bases unmatched. This CDR3 is built from 14 residues. The CDR3 coding sequence is TGTGCCAGCAGGCGCGGCGCTAGCGGCTACGAGCAGTACTTC. Protein: CASRRGASGYEQYF. The full variable domain, its missing parts supplied by reference TRBV11-2 and TRBJ2-7, is EAGVAQSPRYKIIEKRQSVAFWCNPISGHATLYWYQQILGQGPKLLIQFQNNGVVDDSQLPKDRFSAERLKGVDSTLKIQPAKLEDSAVYLCASRRGASGYEQYFGPGTRLTVT.

The chain links TRBV6-2 or TRBV6-3 to TRBJ2-7; 8 bases are shared with TRBD1. Germline-derived CDR1 and CDR2 are MNHEY and SVGEGT. J lost 2 bases, V lost 5 bases, and 8 bases had no gene match. CDR3 length equals 15 residues. DNA for the CDR3: TGTGCCAGCAGTAGCAGTGGGACAGGAGCCTACGAGCAGTACTTC. This codes for CASSSSGTGAYEQYF.

Here the CDR3 reads CASSLIAVGQGATDTQYF. The DNA of the CDR3 is TGTGCCAGCAGCTTAATTGCAGTGGGGCAGGGGGCGACAGATACGCAGTATTTT. This chain connects TRBV7-3 to TRBJ2-3; 8 bases agree with TRBD1. V shed 1 base and J 3 bases; nucleotides not matched to a gene: 12. The CDR3 totals 18 residues. Germline loops: CDR1 SGHTA, CDR2 FQGTGA.

The CDR3 loop is CASSLDHPPNIQYF. In DNA form, the CDR3 reads TGTGCCAGCAGCTTAGATCACCCACCCAACATTCAGTACTTC. The rearrangement links TRBV11-2 to TRBJ2-4, with no clear D. The V and J ends lost 0 bases and 7 bases respectively, with 10 bases between them. The CDR3 spans 14 residues. Per the germline V gene, CDR1 is SGHAT and CDR2 is FQNNGV. The complete variable domain, with remaining parts taken from reference TRBV11-2 and TRBJ2-4, reads EAGVAQSPRYKIIEKRQSVAFWCNPISGHATLYWYQQILGQGPKLLIQFQNNGVVDDSQLPKDRFSAERLKGVDSTLKIQPAKLEDSAVYLCASSLDHPPNIQYFGAGTRLSVL.

This clonotype was seen repeatedly, ten times or more. The chain joins TRBV10-3 to TRBJ1-6, with TRBD1 matching 8 bases. V gave up 6 bases and J gave up 10 bases; unmatched junction bases: 8. The CDR3 runs to 14 residues. Germline V CDR1 and CDR2: ENHRY, SYGVKD. CDR3 region: CAIRSRDRRSPLHF. The DNA for the CDR3 is TGTGCCATCAGATCCCGGGACAGGAGATCACCCCTCCACTTT.

This clonotype was counted many times. V and J are TRBV5-1 and TRBJ2-7; D is possibly TRBD1 (5 bases). The CDR3 length is 13 residues. The germline V and J ends were trimmed by 0 bases and 7 bases, with 11 bases remaining between them. Germline V lookup: CDR1 SGHRS, CDR2 YFSETQ. CDR3 nucleotides: TGCGCCAGCAGCTTGGAAGGGGTTCCTGAGCAGTACTTC. Residues: CASSLEGVPEQYF.

V is TRBV4-3 and J is TRBJ2-7, with 7 bases identical to TRBD2. With 0 bases clipped from V and 10 bases from J, the junction kept 12 bases outside the gene matches. This CDR3 has 15 amino acids. The germline V gene encodes CDR1 LGHNA and CDR2 YSLEER. The chain's CDR3 is CASSQDRVGAGTQYF. DNA of the CDR3: TGCGCCAGCAGCCAAGATCGCGTAGGAGCGGGAACCCAGTACTTC.

The J gene is TRBJ1-6, the V gene TRBV2, with D hard to call. V lost 3 bases and J 12 bases, leaving 12 bases between the germline ends. This CDR3 spans 13 amino acids. Germline CDR1 reads SNHLY; CDR2 reads FYNNEI. CDR3: CASSEAEIRPLHF. The CDR3 nucleotides are TGTGCCAGCAGTGAGGCCGAAATCAGACCCCTCCACTTT.

This clonotype was counted ten times or more. V and J are TRBV5-1 and TRBJ1-3, with no clear D. V was pared by 7 bases and J by 0 bases, with 17 bases between. Germline CDR1 and CDR2: SGHRS and YFSETQ. This CDR3 is 16 amino acids long. CDR3 in amino acids: CASQSGPLSSGNTIYF. The CDR3, as DNA: TGCGCCAGCCAATCCGGACCGCTCAGCTCTGGAAACACCATATATTTT.

In its sample, this clonotype was seen a few times. V usage is TRBV7-2 and J usage is TRBJ1-3, with 9 bases that match TRBD1. CDR1 and CDR2 (germline): SGHTA, FQGNSA. V lost 5 bases to trimming and J lost 4 bases; unmatched junction nucleotides: 6. The CDR3 totals 15 residues. In DNA, the CDR3 is TGTGCCAGCAGCCCTGGGACAGGGAAAGGAAACACCATATATTTT. Translating gives CASSPGTGKGNTIYF.

This clonotype has more than one count but fewer than ten. The chain employs TRBV7-9 and TRBJ1-2; 8 bases align to TRBD1. Germline trimming cut 6 bases from V and 13 bases from J; bases unmatched to any gene: 13. Germline V lookup: CDR1 SEHNR, CDR2 FQNEAQ (reference sequence). CDR3 length equals 13 residues. The CDR3 sequence: CASSNQDRVSSTF. The DNA for the CDR3 is TGTGCCAGCAGTAATCAGGACAGGGTTTCATCCACCTTC.